Included here is one T cell receptor beta chain sequence, with context. The record originates from a study of Graves' ophthalmopathy and Graves' hyperthyroidism. The CDR3 has 16 residues. V dropped 4 bases and J dropped 4 bases, with 19 bases sitting between them. Amplified material comprised TCR beta CDR3 regions derived from RNA transcripts. Amplification began with first-round RT-PCR using HTBI primers, then second-round multiplex PCR was performed. TCRdb ran MiXCR on the multiplex PCR reads and lists one entry per CDR3 protein. The table records some 240,000 distinct CDR3 sequences, around 42% of them present only once. Moderate-to-severe activity, CAS ≥3, NOSPECS ≥4 and duration under 3 months were recorded for donors with ophthalmopathy.

This clonotype was obtained from an adult man with Graves' ophthalmopathy. Sample: peripheral blood. The genes are TRBV12-3 or TRBV12-4 and TRBJ1-2, with unresolved D. The CDR3 here is CASSSPPGRNVYGYTF. The CDR3 nucleotides are TGTGCCAGCAGTTCCCCTCCTGGACGGAACGTCTATGGCTACACCTTC.